The present T cell receptor beta chain was sequenced within a study of T cell changes during pregnancy in multiple sclerosis. TCRdb's copy holds only in-frame clones and misses some; the assay was immunoSEQ multiplex PCR. The profile shows roughly 35,000 clones, under 95% of them singletons. The CDR3 is 15 amino acids. The ends lost 4 bases at V and 2 bases at J; junction bases unmatched: 7. Germline CDR1 is LNHDA and CDR2 is SQIVND (reference sequence). This clone has just one count. The V and J genes are TRBV19 and TRBJ1-2; 7 nucleotides match TRBD1. The sample consisted of CD4+ T cells from peripheral blood mononuclear cells, taken after pregnancy. This TCR was sampled from a female donor with multiple sclerosis, enrolled in a pregnancy study. The CDR3 DNA is TGTGCCAGTAGTACCTCCCCGACAGGGAACTATGGCTACACCTTC. Translating it yields CASSTSPTGNYGYTF.